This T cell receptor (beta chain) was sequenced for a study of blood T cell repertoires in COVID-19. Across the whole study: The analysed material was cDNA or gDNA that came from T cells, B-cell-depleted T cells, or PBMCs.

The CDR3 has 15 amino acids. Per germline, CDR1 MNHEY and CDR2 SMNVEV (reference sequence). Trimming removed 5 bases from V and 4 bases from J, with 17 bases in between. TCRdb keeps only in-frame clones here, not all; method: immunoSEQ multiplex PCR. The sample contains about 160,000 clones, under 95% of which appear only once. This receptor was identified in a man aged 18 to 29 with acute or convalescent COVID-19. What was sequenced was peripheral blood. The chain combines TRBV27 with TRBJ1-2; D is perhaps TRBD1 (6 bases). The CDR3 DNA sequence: TGTGCCAGCAGTGCCGCGGGGGGCTTAGGCTATGGCTACACCTTC. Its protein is CASSAAGGLGYGYTF.